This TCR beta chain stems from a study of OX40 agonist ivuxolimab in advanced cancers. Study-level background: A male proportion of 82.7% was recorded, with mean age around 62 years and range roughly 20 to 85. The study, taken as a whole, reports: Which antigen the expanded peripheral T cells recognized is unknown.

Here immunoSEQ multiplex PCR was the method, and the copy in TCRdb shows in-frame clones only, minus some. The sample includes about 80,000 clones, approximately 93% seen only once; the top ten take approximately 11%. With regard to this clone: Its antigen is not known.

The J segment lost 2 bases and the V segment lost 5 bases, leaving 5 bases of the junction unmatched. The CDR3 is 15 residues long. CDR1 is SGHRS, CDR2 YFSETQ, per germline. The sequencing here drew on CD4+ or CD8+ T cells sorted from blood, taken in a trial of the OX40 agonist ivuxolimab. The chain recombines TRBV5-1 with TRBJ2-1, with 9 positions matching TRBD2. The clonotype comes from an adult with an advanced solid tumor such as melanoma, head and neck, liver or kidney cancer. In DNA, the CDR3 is TGCGCCAGCAGAGAAACTAGCGGGCCCTACAATGAGCAGTTCTTC. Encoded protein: CASRETSGPYNEQFF.